Shown below are 24 T cell receptor beta chains from a single sample sequenced in a study of blood T cell repertoires in COVID-19. Sequencing was performed with immunoSEQ multiplex PCR; in TCRdb, only in-frame clones are kept and a portion is missing. The table has about 300,000 clones, approximately 90% seen once. The material sequenced was PBMCs or T cells enriched from blood (not recorded which). The receptors derive from a young man who had recovered from COVID-19.

V usage is TRBV28 and J usage is TRBJ2-3, with D tentatively TRBD1 (5 bases). With 3 bases removed from V and 0 bases from J, the gap between germline ends came to 10 bases. The CDR3 runs 15 residues. The germline V gene has CDR1 MDHEN and CDR2 SYDVKM. The CDR3 reads CASSFGASSTDTQYF. The CDR3 DNA reads as TGTGCCAGCAGTTTTGGGGCCTCTAGCACAGATACGCAGTATTTT.

The chain links TRBV5-6 to TRBJ2-7; no firm D call. The CDR3 is 14 residues long. Germline CDR1 is SGHDT and CDR2 is YYEEEE. Trimming removed 0 bases at V and 1 base at J, with 8 bases between. This chain's CDR3 is CASSLVETSYEQYF. The CDR3 DNA is TGTGCCAGCAGCTTGGTTGAGACTTCCTACGAGCAGTACTTC.

This clone was recorded a few times. The chain joins TRBV30 to TRBJ2-2; TRBD1 agrees at 8 bases. Germline V gene data show CDR1 as GTSNPN and CDR2 as SVGIG (reference sequence). The CDR3 contains 15 residues. The trim removed 4 bases at V and 3 bases at J, leaving 7 bases unmatched. The CDR3 region is CAWKIGQGDTGELFF. The CDR3, as DNA: TGTGCCTGGAAGATAGGACAGGGTGACACCGGGGAGCTGTTTTTT.

The chain employs TRBV19 and TRBJ2-1; tentative D call: TRBD2 (7 bases). The V and J ends lost 3 bases and 8 bases respectively, with 17 bases between them. CDR3 size: 15 residues. Per germline, CDR1 LNHDA and CDR2 SQIVND (reference sequence). CDR3 sequence reads: CASSMGGGIIDEQFF. In DNA form, the CDR3 reads TGTGCCAGTAGTATGGGCGGGGGCATAATCGATGAGCAGTTCTTC.

The chain employs TRBV7-8 and TRBJ2-5, with a possible D match to TRBD2 (5 bases). CDR1 and CDR2 from the germline V gene are SGHVS and FQNEAQ. The CDR3 length is 13 residues. V was clipped by 3 bases and J by 4 bases, with 9 bases between them. As DNA, the CDR3 is TGTGCCAGCAGCTTGAGGGTCCTAGAGACCCAGTACTTC. It specifies CASSLRVLETQYF.

The chain joins TRBV25-1 to TRBJ2-2; tentatively, D is TRBD2 (6 bases). The CDR3 has 14 amino acids. V lost 2 bases, J lost 8 bases, and 12 bases lay in between. The germline V gene encodes CDR1 MGHDK and CDR2 SYGVNS. This CDR3 reads CASSELTSVGELFF. For the CDR3, the DNA is TGTGCCAGCAGTGAACTGACTAGTGTTGGGGAGCTGTTTTTT.

The rearrangement links TRBV11-2 to TRBJ2-7; possibly TRBD1 for D (5 bases). The germline V and J ends were trimmed by 5 bases and 0 bases, with 23 bases remaining between them. CDR1 is SGHAT, CDR2 FQNNGV, per germline. The length of the CDR3 is 18 residues. DNA for the CDR3: TGTGCCAGCAGCCCGAGTCCCCCAGGGTCCCCCTTCTCCTACGAGCAGTACTTC. Protein product: CASSPSPPGSPFSYEQYF.

The J gene is TRBJ1-1, the V gene TRBV19; D unclear. CDR1 and CDR2 (germline): LNHDA, SQIVND (reference sequence). Trimming left V 3 bases short and J 1 base short, with 12 bases between. The CDR3 loop spans 15 amino acids. The CDR3 protein is CASSIPGVSNTEAFF. For the CDR3, the DNA is TGTGCCAGTAGTATTCCCGGGGTCTCGAACACTGAAGCTTTCTTT.

This chain uses TRBV6-5 with TRBJ2-2; TRBD2 agrees at 11 bases. Unmatched junction bases numbered 4, after V lost 2 bases and J lost 5 bases. Per germline, CDR1 MNHEY and CDR2 SVGAGI. The CDR3 has 16 residues. As DNA, the CDR3 is TGTGCCAGCAGTTACCTCCTAGCGGGGGGAACCGGGGAGCTGTTTTTT. It codes for CASSYLLAGGTGELFF.

The V call is TRBV7-9, the J call TRBJ2-3, with D possibly matching TRBD2 (5 bases). Trimming took off 5 bases at V and 5 bases at J, with 11 bases between the two ends. This CDR3 region has 13 residues. Per germline, CDR1 SEHNR and CDR2 FQNEAQ (reference sequence). Written as DNA, the CDR3 is TGTGCCAGCAGCCCCGGACTGGGAGATACGCAGTATTTT. Its protein is CASSPGLGDTQYF. Full variable domain (outside the CDR3, taken from reference TRBV7-9 and TRBJ2-3): DTGVSQNPRHKITKRGQNVTFRCDPISEHNRLYWYRQTLGQGPEFLTYFQNEAQLEKSRLLSDRFSAERPKGSFSTLEIQRTEQGDSAMYLCASSPGLGDTQYFGPGTRLTVL.

The chain employs TRBV7-9 and TRBJ1-2; D is unclear. CDR1 SEHNR and CDR2 FQNEAQ come from the germline V gene (reference sequence). V lost 0 bases, J lost 5 bases, and 7 bases lay in between. The CDR3 loop spans 13 amino acids. CDR3 amino acids: CASSLASRYGYTF. For the CDR3, the DNA is TGTGCCAGCAGCTTAGCGTCGCGGTATGGCTACACCTTC.

The chain combines TRBV12-3 or TRBV12-4 with TRBJ2-2; D unresolved. Trimming stripped 1 base from V and 7 bases from J, with 7 bases between. The CDR3 is 13 residues long. The CDR3 region is CASSLVSYGELFF. The DNA of the CDR3 is TGTGCCAGCAGTTTAGTATCCTACGGGGAGCTGTTTTTT.

The chain joins TRBV11-3 to TRBJ2-6; weak D call: TRBD2 (6 bases). Germline CDR1 reads SGHNT; CDR2 reads YENEEA. The germline V and J ends were trimmed by 4 bases and 0 bases, with 10 bases remaining between them. CDR3 size: 16 residues. CDR3: CASSWDSSSGANVLTF. CDR3 coding DNA: TGTGCCAGCAGCTGGGACTCCAGCTCTGGGGCCAACGTCCTGACTTTC. Together with reference TRBV11-3 and TRBJ2-6, the CDR3 gives the full variable domain: EAGVVQSPRYKIIEKKQPVAFWCNPISGHNTLYWYLQNLGQGPELLIRYENEEAVDDSQLPKDRFSAERLKGVDSTLKIQPAELGDSAVYLCASSWDSSSGANVLTFGAGSRLTVL.

The chain combines TRBV10-2 with TRBJ2-1; D is possibly TRBD1 (6 bases). The germline V gene encodes CDR1 WSHSY and CDR2 SAAADI. Trimming took off 7 bases at V and 1 base at J, with 14 bases between the two ends. The CDR3 has 15 residues. The chain's CDR3 is CASNADRSSYNEQFF. The DNA for the CDR3 is TGCGCCAGCAACGCAGACAGGAGTTCCTACAATGAGCAGTTCTTC.

The chain uses TRBV30 and TRBJ2-1; tentatively, D is TRBD2 (6 bases). Looked up from germline, CDR1 is GTSNPN and CDR2 is SVGIG (reference sequence). This CDR3 spans 14 amino acids. Trimming took 6 bases from V and 5 from J, leaving 17 bases between them. The CDR3 DNA reads TGTGCCTGCCTTACCGGGACTTTAAACAATGAGCAGTTCTTC. It yields the protein CACLTGTLNNEQFF.

This sequence joins TRBV11-1 and TRBJ2-3; D may be TRBD2 (6 bases). CDR3 length: 14 amino acids. Trimming shortened V by 4 bases and J by 6 bases, and 14 bases separated the two germline ends. Germline V gives CDR1 SGHAT, CDR2 FQDESV (reference sequence). CDR3 sequence reads: CASSSGTFSDTQYF. The CDR3 DNA reads TGTGCCAGCAGCTCCGGGACTTTCTCCGATACGCAGTATTTT. Based on the CDR3 plus reference TRBV11-1 and TRBJ2-3, the full variable domain is EAEVAQSPRYKITEKSQAVAFWCDPISGHATLYWYRQILGQGPELLVQFQDESVVDDSQLPKDRFSAERLKGVDSTLKIQPAELGDSAMYLCASSSGTFSDTQYFGPGTRLTVL.

J is TRBJ1-2 and V is TRBV6-5, with 7 bases matching TRBD1. The CDR3 is 15 amino acids. The V and J ends lost 2 bases and 7 bases, in that order; junction bases with no gene match: 10. Germline V gene sequence: CDR1 MNHEY, CDR2 SVGAGI. The CDR3 loop is CASSYMAGGSAGYTF. CDR3 in DNA: TGTGCCAGCAGTTACATGGCAGGGGGGAGCGCTGGCTACACCTTC.

The genes are TRBV5-5 and TRBJ2-5, with 10 positions matching TRBD1. The CDR3 spans 14 residues. Trimming took 4 bases from V and 5 from J; bases not matched to a gene: 5. The germline V gene encodes CDR1 SGHKS and CDR2 YYEKEE (reference sequence). Written as DNA, the CDR3 is TGTGCCAGCAGCCCGGGACAGGGGAGGGAGACCCAGTACTTC. Protein product: CASSPGQGRETQYF.

This chain connects TRBV9 to TRBJ2-2, with 12 positions matching TRBD1. In germline, CDR1 is SGDLS, CDR2 YYNGEE. Trimming cost V 3 bases and J 4 bases; bases outside gene matches: 4. The CDR3 has 16 residues. CDR3 coding DNA: TGTGCCAGCAGCGGAGGGGACAGGGGGCCCACCGGGGAGCTGTTTTTT. It codes for CASSGGDRGPTGELFF.

CDR3: CASSFRLAGGQETQYF. The CDR3 bases are TGTGCCAGCAGCTTCAGGCTAGCGGGGGGCCAAGAGACCCAGTACTTC. J is TRBJ2-5 and V is TRBV5-4; 11 bases align to TRBD2. V was clipped by 2 bases and J by 1 base; unmatched bases: 4. This CDR3 has 16 residues. Germline V gene data show CDR1 as SGHNT and CDR2 as YYREEE (reference sequence).

The rearrangement joins TRBV5-4 to TRBJ1-1; 11 bases map to TRBD1. The CDR3 runs to 17 residues. Germline lookup yields CDR1 SGHNT and CDR2 YYREEE (reference sequence). The trim removed 2 bases at V and 4 bases at J, leaving 10 bases unmatched. In DNA, the CDR3 is TGTGCCAGCAGCTTTACCCCCGGGACAGGGGGTGTCACTGAAGCTTTCTTT. It encodes CASSFTPGTGGVTEAFF.

A remark on this clone: Distinct nucleotide sequences in the sample also encode this CDR3. This chain connects TRBV28 to TRBJ1-2; D gene ambiguous. In germline, CDR1 is MDHEN, CDR2 SYDVKM. Between the trimmed V and J ends, which lost 5 bases and 2 bases, there was a span of 15 bases. The CDR3 runs to 15 residues. CDR3 bases: TGTGCCAGCAGTCCACGACCTGGAGGAAACTATGGCTACACCTTC. The encoded protein is CASSPRPGGNYGYTF.

The V gene is TRBV7-4, the J gene TRBJ2-7, with 11 nucleotides matching TRBD2. There are 21 residues in the CDR3. The J segment lost 2 bases and the V segment lost 4 bases, leaving 22 bases of the junction unmatched. Germline V gives CDR1 SGHVT, CDR2 SQSDAQ. CDR3 sequence (DNA): TGTGCCAGCAGCTGCCAAGGAACTAGCGGGAGAATCCCCTCGCTGCCCTACGAGCAGTACTTC. This translates into CASSCQGTSGRIPSLPYEQYF.

The chain joins TRBV10-3 to TRBJ2-1, with 14 bases matching TRBD2. J lost 1 base, V lost 4 bases, and 12 bases had no gene match. CDR3 length: 20 residues. Per the germline V gene, CDR1 is ENHRY and CDR2 is SYGVKD. The DNA of the CDR3 is TGTGCCATCAGTGGGGGGACTAGCGGGAGACTTCCTACATCCTACAATGAGCAGTTCTTC. Translating it yields CAISGGTSGRLPTSYNEQFF.